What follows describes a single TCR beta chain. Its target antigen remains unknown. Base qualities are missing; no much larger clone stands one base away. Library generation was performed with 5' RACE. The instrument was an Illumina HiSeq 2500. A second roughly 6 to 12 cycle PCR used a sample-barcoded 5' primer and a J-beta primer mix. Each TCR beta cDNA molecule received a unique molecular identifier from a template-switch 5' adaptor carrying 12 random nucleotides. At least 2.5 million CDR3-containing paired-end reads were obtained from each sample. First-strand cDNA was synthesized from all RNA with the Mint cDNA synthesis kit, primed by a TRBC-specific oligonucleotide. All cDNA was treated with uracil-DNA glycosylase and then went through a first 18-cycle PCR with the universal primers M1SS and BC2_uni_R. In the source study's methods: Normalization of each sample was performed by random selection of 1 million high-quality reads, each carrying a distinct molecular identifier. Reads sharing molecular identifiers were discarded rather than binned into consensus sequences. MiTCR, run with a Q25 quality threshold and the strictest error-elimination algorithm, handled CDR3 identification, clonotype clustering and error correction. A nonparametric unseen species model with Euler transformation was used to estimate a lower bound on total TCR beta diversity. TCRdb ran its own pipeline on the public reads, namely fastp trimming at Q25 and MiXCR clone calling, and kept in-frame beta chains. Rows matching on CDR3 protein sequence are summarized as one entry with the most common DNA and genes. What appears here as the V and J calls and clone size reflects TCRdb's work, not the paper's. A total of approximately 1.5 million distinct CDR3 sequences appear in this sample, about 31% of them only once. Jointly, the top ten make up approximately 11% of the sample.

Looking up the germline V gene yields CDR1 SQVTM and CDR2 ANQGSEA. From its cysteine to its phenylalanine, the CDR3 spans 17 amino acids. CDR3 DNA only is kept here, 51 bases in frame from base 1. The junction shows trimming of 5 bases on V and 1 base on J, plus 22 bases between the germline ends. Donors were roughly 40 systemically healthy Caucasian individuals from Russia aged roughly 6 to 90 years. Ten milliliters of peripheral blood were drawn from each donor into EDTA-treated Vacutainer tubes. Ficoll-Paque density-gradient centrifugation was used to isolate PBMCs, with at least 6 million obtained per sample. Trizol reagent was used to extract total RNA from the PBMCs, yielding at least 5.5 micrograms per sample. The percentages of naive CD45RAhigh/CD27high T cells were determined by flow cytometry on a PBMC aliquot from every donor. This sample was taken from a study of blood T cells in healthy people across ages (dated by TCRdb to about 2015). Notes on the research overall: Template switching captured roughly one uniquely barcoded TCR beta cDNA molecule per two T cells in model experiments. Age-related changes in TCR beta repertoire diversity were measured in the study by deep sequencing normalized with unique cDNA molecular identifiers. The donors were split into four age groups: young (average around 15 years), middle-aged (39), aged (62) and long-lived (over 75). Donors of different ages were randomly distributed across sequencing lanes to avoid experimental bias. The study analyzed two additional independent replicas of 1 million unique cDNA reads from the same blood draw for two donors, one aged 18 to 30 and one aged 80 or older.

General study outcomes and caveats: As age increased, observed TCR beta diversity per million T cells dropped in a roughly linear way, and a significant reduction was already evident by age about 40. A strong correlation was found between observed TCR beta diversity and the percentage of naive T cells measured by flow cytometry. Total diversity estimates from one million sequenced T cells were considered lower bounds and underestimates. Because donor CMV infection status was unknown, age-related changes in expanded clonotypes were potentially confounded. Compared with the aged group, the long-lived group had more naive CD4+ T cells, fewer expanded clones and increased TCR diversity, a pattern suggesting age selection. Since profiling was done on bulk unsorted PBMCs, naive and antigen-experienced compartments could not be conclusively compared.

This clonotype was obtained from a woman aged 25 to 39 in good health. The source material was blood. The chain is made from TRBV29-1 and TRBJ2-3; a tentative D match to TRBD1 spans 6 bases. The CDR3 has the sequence CSVSHAGTRFGTDTQYF. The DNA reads TGCAGCGTTTCTCACGCCGGGACAAGGTTCGGCACAGATACGCAGTATTTT.